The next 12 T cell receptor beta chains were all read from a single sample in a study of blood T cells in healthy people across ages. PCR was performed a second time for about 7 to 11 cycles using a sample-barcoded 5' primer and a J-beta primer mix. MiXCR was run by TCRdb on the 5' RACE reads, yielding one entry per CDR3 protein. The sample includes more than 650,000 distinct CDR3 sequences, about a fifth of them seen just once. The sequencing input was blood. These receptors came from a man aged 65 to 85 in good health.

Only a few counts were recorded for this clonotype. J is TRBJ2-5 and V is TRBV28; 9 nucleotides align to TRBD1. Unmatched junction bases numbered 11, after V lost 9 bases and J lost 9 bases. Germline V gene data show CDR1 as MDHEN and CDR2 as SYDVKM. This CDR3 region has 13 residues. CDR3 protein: CASTRDRVVSQYF. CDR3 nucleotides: TGTGCCAGTACTCGGGACAGGGTTGTTTCCCAGTACTTC.

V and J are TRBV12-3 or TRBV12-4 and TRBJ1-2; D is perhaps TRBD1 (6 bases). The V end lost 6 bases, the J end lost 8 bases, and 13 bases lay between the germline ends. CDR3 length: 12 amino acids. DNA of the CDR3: TGTGCCAGCAGATACAGGGTTGGCGGCTACACCTTC. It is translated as CASRYRVGGYTF.

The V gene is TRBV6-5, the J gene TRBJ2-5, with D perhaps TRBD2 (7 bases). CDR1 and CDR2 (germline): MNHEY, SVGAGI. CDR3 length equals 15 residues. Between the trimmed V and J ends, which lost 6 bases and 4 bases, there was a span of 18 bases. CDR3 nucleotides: TGTGCCAGCAGCACCCGGGAGGAAGGGGGAGAGACCCAGTACTTC. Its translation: CASSTREEGGETQYF.

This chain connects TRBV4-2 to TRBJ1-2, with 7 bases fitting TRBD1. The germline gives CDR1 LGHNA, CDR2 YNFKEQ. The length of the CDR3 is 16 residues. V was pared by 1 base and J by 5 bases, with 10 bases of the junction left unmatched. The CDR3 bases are TGTGCCAGCAGCCAAGTATTCGAGGGGGCGGGGTATGGCTACACCTTC. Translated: CASSQVFEGAGYGYTF.

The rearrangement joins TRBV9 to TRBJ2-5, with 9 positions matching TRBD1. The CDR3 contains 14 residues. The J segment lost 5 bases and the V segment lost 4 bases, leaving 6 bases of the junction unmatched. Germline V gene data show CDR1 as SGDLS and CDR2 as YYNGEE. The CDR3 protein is CASSINRGPETQYF. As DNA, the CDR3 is TGTGCCAGCAGCATTAACAGGGGGCCGGAGACCCAGTACTTC.

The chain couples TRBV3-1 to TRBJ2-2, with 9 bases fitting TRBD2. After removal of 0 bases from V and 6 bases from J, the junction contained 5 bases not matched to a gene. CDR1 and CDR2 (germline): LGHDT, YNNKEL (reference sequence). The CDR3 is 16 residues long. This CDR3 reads CASSQDSGRGAGELFF. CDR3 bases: TGTGCCAGCAGCCAAGATAGCGGGAGAGGAGCCGGGGAGCTGTTTTTT.

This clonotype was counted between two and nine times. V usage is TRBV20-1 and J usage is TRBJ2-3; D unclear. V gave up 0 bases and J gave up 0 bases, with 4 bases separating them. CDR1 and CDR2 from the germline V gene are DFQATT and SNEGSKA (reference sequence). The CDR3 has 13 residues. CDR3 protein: CSAREPSTDTQYF. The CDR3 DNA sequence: TGCAGTGCTAGAGAACCTAGCACAGATACGCAGTATTTT.

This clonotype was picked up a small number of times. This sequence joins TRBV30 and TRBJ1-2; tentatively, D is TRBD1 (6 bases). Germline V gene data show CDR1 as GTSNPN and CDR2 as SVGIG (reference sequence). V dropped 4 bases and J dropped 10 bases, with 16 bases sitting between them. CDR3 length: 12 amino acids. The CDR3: CAWTMTGPIYTF. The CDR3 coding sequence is TGTGCCTGGACCATGACAGGACCCATCTACACCTTC.

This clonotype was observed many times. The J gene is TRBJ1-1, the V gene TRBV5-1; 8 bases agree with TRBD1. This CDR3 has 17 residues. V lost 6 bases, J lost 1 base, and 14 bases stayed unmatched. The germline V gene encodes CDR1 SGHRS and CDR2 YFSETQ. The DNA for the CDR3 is TGCGCCAGCACCCGGGCGGGGACAGGCGTGGCGAACACTGAAGCTTTCTTT. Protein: CASTRAGTGVANTEAFF. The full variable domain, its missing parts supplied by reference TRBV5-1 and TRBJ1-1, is KAGVTQTPRYLIKTRGQQVTLSCSPISGHRSVSWYQQTPGQGLQFLFEYFSETQRNKGNFPGRFSGRQFSNSRSEMNVSTLELGDSALYLCASTRAGTGVANTEAFFGQGTRLTVV.

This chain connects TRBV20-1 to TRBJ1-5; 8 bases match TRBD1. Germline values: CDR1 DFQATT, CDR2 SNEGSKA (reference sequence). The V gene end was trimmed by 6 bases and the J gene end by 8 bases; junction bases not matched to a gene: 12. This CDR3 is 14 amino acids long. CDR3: CSASPPGGVEPQHF. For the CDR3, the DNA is TGCAGTGCCAGCCCTCCAGGGGGCGTTGAGCCCCAGCATTTT.

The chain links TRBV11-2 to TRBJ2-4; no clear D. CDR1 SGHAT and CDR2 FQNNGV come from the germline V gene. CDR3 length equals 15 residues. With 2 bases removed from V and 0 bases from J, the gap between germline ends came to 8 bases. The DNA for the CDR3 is TGTGCCAGCAGCTTAAGCGATCTAGCCAAAAACATTCAGTACTTC. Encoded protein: CASSLSDLAKNIQYF.

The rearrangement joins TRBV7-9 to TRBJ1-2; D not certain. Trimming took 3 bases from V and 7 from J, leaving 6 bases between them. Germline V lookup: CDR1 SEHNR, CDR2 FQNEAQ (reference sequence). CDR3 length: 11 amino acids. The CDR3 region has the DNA TGTGCCAGCAGCTTTAGTTTTGGCTACACCTTC. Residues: CASSFSFGYTF.